This TCR beta chain emerged from a study of chemoradiotherapy in HPV16-positive cancers. Libraries were prepared by immunoSEQ multiplex PCR; TCRdb keeps only in-frame clonotypes and omits some of them. The table includes about 32,000 clones, about 91% detected once. Germline CDR1 reads MGHRA; CDR2 reads YSYEKL. The CDR3 has 21 residues. V dropped 0 bases and J dropped 2; count of bases not matched to a gene: 11. J is TRBJ2-4 and V is TRBV4-1; 15 nucleotides match TRBD2. The sequence was obtained from a human donor with HPV-associated anogenital cancer. The sequences come from blood, collected from a patient who underwent chemoradiotherapy. CDR3: CASSQDPGTSGGRGTKNIQYF. The CDR3 coding sequence is TGCGCCAGCAGCCAAGACCCCGGGACTAGCGGGGGGAGGGGAACCAAAAACATTCAGTACTTC.